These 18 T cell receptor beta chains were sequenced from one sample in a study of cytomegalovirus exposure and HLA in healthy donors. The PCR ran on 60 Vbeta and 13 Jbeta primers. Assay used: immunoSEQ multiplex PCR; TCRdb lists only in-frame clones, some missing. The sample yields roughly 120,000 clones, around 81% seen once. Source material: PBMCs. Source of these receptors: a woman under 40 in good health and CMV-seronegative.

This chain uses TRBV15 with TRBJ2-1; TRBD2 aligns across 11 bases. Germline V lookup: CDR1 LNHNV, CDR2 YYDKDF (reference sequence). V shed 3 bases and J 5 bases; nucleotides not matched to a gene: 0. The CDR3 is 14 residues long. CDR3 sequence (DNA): TGTGCCACCAGCAGGGGACTAGCGGACAATGAGCAGTTCTTC. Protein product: CATSRGLADNEQFF.

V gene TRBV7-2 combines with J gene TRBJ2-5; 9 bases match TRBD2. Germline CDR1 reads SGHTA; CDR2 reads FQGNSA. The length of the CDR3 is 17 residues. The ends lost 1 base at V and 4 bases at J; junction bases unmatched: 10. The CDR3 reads CASSLVLAGSGRETQYF. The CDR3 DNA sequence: TGTGCCAGCAGCTTAGTGCTAGCGGGATCGGGTAGAGAGACCCAGTACTTC. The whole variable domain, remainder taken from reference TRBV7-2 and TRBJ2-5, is GAGVSQSPSNKVTEKGKDVELRCDPISGHTALYWYRQSLGQGLEFLIYFQGNSAPDKSGLPSDRFSAERTGGSVSTLTIQRTQQEDSAVYLCASSLVLAGSGRETQYFGPGTRLLVL.

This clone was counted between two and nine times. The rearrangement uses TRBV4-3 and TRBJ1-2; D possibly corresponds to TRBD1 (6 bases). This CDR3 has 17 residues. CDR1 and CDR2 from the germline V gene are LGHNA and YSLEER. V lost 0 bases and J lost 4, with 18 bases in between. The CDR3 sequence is CASSQDLFRGHPYGYTF. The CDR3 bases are TGCGCCAGCAGCCAAGATCTATTCAGGGGACACCCCTATGGCTACACCTTC.

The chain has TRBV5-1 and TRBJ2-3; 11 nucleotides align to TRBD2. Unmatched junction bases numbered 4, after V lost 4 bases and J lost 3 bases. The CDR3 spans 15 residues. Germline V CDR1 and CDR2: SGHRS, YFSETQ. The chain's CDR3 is CASSQTSGRTDTQYF. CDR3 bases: TGCGCCAGCAGCCAAACTAGCGGGAGAACAGATACGCAGTATTTT.

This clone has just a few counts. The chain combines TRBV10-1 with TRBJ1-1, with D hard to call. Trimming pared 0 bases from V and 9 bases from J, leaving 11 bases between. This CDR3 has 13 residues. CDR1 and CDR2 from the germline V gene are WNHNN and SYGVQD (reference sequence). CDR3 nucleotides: TGCGCCAGCAGTGAGTCCTCGGCGGTTAAAGCTTTCTTT. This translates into CASSESSAVKAFF.

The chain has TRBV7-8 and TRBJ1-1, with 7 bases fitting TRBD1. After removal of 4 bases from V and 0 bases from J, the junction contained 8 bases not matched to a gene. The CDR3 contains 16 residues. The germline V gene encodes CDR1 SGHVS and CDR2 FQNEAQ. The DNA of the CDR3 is TGTGCCAGCAGCTCATATTTACAGGGGTTGAACACTGAAGCTTTCTTT. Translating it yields CASSSYLQGLNTEAFF.

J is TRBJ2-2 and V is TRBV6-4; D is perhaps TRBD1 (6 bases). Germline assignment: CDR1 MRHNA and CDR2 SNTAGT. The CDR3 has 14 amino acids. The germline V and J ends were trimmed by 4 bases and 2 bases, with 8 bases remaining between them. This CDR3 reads CASSGGRNTGELFF. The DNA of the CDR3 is TGTGCCAGCAGTGGGGGGCGAAACACCGGGGAGCTGTTTTTT.

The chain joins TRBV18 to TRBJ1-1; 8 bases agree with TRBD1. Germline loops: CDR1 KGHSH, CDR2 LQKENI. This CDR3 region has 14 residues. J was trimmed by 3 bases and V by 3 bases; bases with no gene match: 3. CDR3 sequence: CASSPQGADTEAFF. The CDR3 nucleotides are TGTGCCAGCTCACCGCAGGGGGCAGACACTGAAGCTTTCTTT.

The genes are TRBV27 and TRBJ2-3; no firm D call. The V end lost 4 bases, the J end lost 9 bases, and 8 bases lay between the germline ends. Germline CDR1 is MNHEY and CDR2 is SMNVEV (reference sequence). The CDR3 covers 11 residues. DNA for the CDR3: TGTGCCAGCAGTTATGGTCAGACGCAGTATTTT. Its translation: CASSYGQTQYF.

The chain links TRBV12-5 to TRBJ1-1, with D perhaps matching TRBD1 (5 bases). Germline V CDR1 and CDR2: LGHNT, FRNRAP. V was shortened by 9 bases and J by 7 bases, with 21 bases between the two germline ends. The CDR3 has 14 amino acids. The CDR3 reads CASGGPGQAGEAFF. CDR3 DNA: TGTGCTAGCGGGGGTCCAGGGCAGGCGGGTGAAGCTTTCTTT.

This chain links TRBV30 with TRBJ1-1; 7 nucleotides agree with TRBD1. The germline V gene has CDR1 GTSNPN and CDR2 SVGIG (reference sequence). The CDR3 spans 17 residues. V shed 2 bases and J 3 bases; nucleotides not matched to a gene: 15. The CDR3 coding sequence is TGTGCCTGGAGTCCAAATAAAATGCTCAGGGGGGACACTGAAGCTTTCTTT. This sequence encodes CAWSPNKMLRGDTEAFF. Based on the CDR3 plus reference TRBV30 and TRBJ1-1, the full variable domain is SQTIHQWPATLVQPVGSPLSLECTVEGTSNPNLYWYRQAAGRGLQLLFYSVGIGQISSEVPQNLSASRPQDRQFILSSKKLLLSDSGFYLCAWSPNKMLRGDTEAFFGQGTRLTVV.

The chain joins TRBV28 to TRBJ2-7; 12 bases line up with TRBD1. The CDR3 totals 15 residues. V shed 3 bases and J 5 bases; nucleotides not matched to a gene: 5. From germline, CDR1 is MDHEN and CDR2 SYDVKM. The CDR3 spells CASSLGGQGAHEQYF. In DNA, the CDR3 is TGTGCCAGCAGTTTGGGGGGACAGGGGGCTCACGAGCAGTACTTC.

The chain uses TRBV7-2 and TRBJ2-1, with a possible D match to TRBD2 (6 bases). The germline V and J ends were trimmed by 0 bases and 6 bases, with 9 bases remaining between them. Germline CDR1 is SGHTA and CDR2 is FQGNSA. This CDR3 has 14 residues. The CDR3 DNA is TGTGCCAGCAGCTTAGCGGGAGGAGGCAATGAGCAGTTCTTC. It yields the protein CASSLAGGGNEQFF.

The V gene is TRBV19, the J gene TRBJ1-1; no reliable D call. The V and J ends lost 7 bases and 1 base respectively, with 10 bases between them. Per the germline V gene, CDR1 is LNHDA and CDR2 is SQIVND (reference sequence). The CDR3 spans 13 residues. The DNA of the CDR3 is TGTGCCAGTACAGGACGGGAGAACACTGAAGCTTTCTTT. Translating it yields CASTGRENTEAFF.

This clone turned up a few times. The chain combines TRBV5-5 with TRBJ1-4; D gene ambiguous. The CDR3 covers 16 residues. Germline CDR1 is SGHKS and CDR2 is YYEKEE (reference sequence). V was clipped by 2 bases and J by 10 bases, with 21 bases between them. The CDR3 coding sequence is TGTGCCAGCAGCTTTTTATCGGGTTCCGGGTCGGGAAAACTGTTTTTT. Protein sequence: CASSFLSGSGSGKLFF.

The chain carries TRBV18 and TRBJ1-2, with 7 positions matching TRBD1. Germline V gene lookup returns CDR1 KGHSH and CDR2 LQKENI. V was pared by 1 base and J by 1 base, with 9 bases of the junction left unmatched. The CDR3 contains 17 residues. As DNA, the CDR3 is TGTGCCAGCTCACCACTCGACCCCACAGGGGTTAACTATGGCTACACCTTC. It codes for CASSPLDPTGVNYGYTF. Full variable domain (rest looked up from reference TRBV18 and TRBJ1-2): NAGVMQNPRHLVRRRGQEARLRCSPMKGHSHVYWYRQLPEEGLKFMVYLQKENIIDESGMPKERFSAEFPKEGPSILRIQQVVRGDSAAYFCASSPLDPTGVNYGYTFGSGTRLTVV.

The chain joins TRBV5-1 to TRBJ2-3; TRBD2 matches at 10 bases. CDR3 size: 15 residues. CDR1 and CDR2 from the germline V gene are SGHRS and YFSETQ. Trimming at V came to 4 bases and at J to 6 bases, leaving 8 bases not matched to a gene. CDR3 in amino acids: CASSGTSGAIDTQYF. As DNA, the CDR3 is TGCGCCAGCAGCGGAACTAGCGGGGCGATTGATACGCAGTATTTT.

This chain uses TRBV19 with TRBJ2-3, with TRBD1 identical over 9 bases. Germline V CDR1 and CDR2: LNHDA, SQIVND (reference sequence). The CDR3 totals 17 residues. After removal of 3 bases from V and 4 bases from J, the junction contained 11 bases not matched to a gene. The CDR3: CASSIVSGTGIADTQYF. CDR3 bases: TGTGCCAGTAGTATTGTTTCCGGGACAGGGATCGCAGATACGCAGTATTTT.